This TCR beta chain came from a study of control samples from healthy donors and cancer patients. Per the germline V gene, CDR1 is SGDLS and CDR2 is YYNGEE. V was clipped by 4 bases and J by 8 bases, with 18 bases between them. The CDR3 has 15 residues. Sequencing used immunoSEQ multiplex PCR; TCRdb keeps in-frame clones, though not all of them. The sample holds some 120,000 clones, 70% to 90% seen once. Sequenced sample: blood. The clonotype was recovered from a man in his fifties or sixties in good health. The chain employs TRBV9 and TRBJ1-4; D might be TRBD1 (6 bases). The CDR3 sequence: CASSSSGGMGEKLFF. CDR3 bases: TGTGCCAGCAGCTCATCGGGGGGCATGGGGGAAAAACTGTTTTTT.